This entry describes one T cell receptor beta chain. Its antigen is still unknown. V was clipped by 3 bases and J by 4 bases; unmatched bases: 1. The CDR3 totals 13 residues. Germline V gives CDR1 SQVTM, CDR2 ANQGSEA. Profiling of TCR beta VDJ combinations and CDR3 sequences used genomic DNA as template. TCRdb re-called the reads with MiXCR, one entry per CDR3 protein. Of some 200,000 distinct CDR3 sequences listed, approximately 50% are singletons. Patients who underwent sequencing had shown CD8+CD57+ cell expansion by flow cytometry. This specimen comes from a study of CD8+CD57+ T cells in acquired aplastic anemia. Looking at the study overall: DNA recovered from sorted CD4+ and CD8+ cells had a mean of 3.2 ug.

Broader study findings: No significant patient-versus-control difference appeared in CD8+ Simpson's diversity. Patients and controls shared twenty-nine CD8+ CDR3 sequences, highly expressed in patients.

The sequence was collected from a human donor with aplastic anemia. Source material: sorted CD4+, CD8+, or CD8+CD57+ T cells (not recorded which) from PBMCs. V gene TRBV29-1 combines with J gene TRBJ2-4, with 9 nucleotides matching TRBD1. This CDR3 is CSVEGTGKNIQYF. The CDR3 coding sequence is TGCAGCGTTGAGGGGACAGGGAAAAACATTCAGTACTTC.